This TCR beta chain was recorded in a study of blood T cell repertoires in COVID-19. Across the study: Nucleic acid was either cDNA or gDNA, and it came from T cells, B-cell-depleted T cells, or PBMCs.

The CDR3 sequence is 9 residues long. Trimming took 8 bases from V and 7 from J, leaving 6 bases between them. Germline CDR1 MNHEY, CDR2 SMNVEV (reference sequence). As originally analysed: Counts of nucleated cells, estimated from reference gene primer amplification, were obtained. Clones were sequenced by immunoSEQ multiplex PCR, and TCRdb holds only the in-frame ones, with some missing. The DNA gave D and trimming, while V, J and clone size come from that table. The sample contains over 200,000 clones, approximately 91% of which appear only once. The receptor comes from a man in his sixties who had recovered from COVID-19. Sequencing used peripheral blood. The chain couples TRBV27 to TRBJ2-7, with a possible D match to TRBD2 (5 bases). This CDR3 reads CASSGEQYF. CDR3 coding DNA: TGTGCCAGCTCGGGGGAGCAGTACTTC.